Below are 5 T cell receptor beta chains sequenced from a single sample in a study of control samples from healthy donors and cancer patients. Sequenced by immunoSEQ multiplex PCR; TCRdb stores in-frame clones only, minus some. The repertoire holds 150,000 or so clones, 80% to 95% seen once, with approximately 5.7% in the top ten. Sequencing was performed on blood. The source is a man aged 18 to 30 in good health.

In nucleotides, the CDR3 is TGCGCCAGCAGCTTCTTCCCCAGCTCTGGAAACACCATATATTTT. It yields the protein CASSFFPSSGNTIYF. The chain has TRBV5-1 and TRBJ1-3; no clear D. This CDR3 has 15 amino acids. Germline-derived CDR1 and CDR2 are SGHRS and YFSETQ. Between the trimmed V and J ends, which lost 2 bases and 0 bases, there was a span of 9 bases. The full variable domain, with the rest looked up from reference TRBV5-1 and TRBJ1-3, is KAGVTQTPRYLIKTRGQQVTLSCSPISGHRSVSWYQQTPGQGLQFLFEYFSETQRNKGNFPGRFSGRQFSNSRSEMNVSTLELGDSALYLCASSFFPSSGNTIYFGEGSWLTVV.

This rearrangement joins TRBV18 to TRBJ1-1; a possible D gene is TRBD1 (5 bases). The V end was cut by 1 base, the J end by 4 bases, with 13 bases between. The CDR3 has 15 residues. Germline V lookup: CDR1 KGHSH, CDR2 LQKENI. For the CDR3, the DNA is TGTGCCAGCTCACCACGTCAAGGGACTGGCACTGAAGCTTTCTTT. Protein: CASSPRQGTGTEAFF.

This clone is a singleton in its sample. The chain couples TRBV5-1 to TRBJ2-7, with unresolved D. This CDR3 region has 11 residues. Trimming shortened V by 7 bases and J by 4 bases, and 9 bases separated the two germline ends. From germline, CDR1 is SGHRS and CDR2 YFSETQ. CDR3 coding DNA: TGCGCCAGCCGCCTCGGATACGAGCAGTACTTC. Residues: CASRLGYEQYF. The whole variable domain, remainder taken from reference TRBV5-1 and TRBJ2-7, is KAGVTQTPRYLIKTRGQQVTLSCSPISGHRSVSWYQQTPGQGLQFLFEYFSETQRNKGNFPGRFSGRQFSNSRSEMNVSTLELGDSALYLCASRLGYEQYFGPGTRLTVT.

V and J are TRBV21-1 and TRBJ1-1; TRBD1, the table's D call, was not compared with the DNA. TRBV21-1 is given as a pseudogene. The CDR3 runs to 16 residues. CDR3 amino acids: CASSSHYRDRDTEAFF. CDR3 DNA: TGTGCCAGCAGCTCACATTACCGGGACAGAGACACTGAAGCTTTCTTT.

The V gene is TRBV29-1, the J gene TRBJ2-1; 15 nucleotides match TRBD2. V lost 6 bases and J lost 2; bases outside the gene matches: 2. CDR1 and CDR2 from the germline V gene are SQVTM and ANQGSEA. This CDR3 has 15 amino acids. The CDR3 loop is CSVWTSGRAYNEQFF. The DNA of the CDR3 is TGCAGCGTGTGGACTAGCGGGAGGGCCTACAATGAGCAGTTCTTC.